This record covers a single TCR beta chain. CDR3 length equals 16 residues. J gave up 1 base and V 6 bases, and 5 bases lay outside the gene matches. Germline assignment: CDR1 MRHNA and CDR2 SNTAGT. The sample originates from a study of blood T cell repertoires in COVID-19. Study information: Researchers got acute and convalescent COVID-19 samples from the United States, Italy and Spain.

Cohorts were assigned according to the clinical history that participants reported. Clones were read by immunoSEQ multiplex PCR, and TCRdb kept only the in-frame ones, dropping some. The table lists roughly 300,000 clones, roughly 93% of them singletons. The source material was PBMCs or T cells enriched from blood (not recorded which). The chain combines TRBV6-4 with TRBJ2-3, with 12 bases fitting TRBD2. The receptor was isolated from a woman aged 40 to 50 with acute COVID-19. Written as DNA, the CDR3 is TGTGCCAGCAGGGAGACTAGCGGGGGCCGCACAGATACGCAGTATTTT. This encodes CASRETSGGRTDTQYF.